This T cell receptor (beta chain) was recorded in a study of cytomegalovirus exposure and HLA in healthy donors. This clone was recorded a few times. In the PCR, 60 Vbeta and 13 Jbeta primers were used. TCRdb keeps only in-frame clones here, not all; method: immunoSEQ multiplex PCR. The table includes 82,000 or so clones, approximately 74% detected once. From germline, CDR1 is MNHNS and CDR2 SASEGT. Between the trimmed V and J ends, which lost 0 bases and 0 bases, there was a span of 14 bases. This CDR3 spans 17 amino acids. The sequence was collected from a woman between 45 and 60 years old in good health and CMV-seropositive. The V and J genes are TRBV6-1 and TRBJ1-1, with a weak D call TRBD1 (5 bases). The material sequenced was PBMCs. Here the CDR3 DNA reads TGTGCCAGCAGTGAAGCGTTGGCGGGGGACCTGAACACTGAAGCTTTCTTT. Translated: CASSEALAGDLNTEAFF.